A single sample is the source of the 21 T cell receptor beta chains below, sequenced in a study of blood T cell repertoires in COVID-19. The method was immunoSEQ multiplex PCR; TCRdb's version includes in-frame clones alone and lacks a portion of them. The table lists 70,000 or so clones, roughly 87% of them singletons. The sequencing sample was made of peripheral blood. The source of these receptors is a woman between 45 and 60 years old with acute or convalescent COVID-19.

This sequence joins TRBV12-3 or TRBV12-4 and TRBJ1-5, with D possibly TRBD1 on 5 matching bases. The length of the CDR3 is 13 residues. V was trimmed by 4 bases and J by 4 bases, leaving 8 bases between them. The CDR3: CASSSHRNQPQHF. Here the CDR3 DNA reads TGTGCCAGCAGTTCTCACAGGAATCAGCCCCAGCATTTT.

V and J are TRBV2 and TRBJ1-5; D is ambiguous. The CDR3 has 15 residues. Germline CDR1 SNHLY, CDR2 FYNNEI. V lost 0 bases and J 3 bases, leaving 9 bases between the germline ends. CDR3 region: CASSEASTYNQPQHF. The DNA of the CDR3 is TGTGCCAGCAGTGAAGCGTCTACTTACAATCAGCCCCAGCATTTT.

Concerning this clone itself: The junction departs from germline at one end; a sequencing error may be responsible. The chain couples TRBV7-7 to TRBJ1-6; 8 bases match TRBD1. This CDR3 has 16 amino acids. CDR1 and CDR2 (germline): SSHAT, FNYEAQ (reference sequence). CDR3 DNA: TGTGCTAGCAGACGAAGTACAGGGGGTCGGAATTCACCCCTCCACTTT. Its protein product is CASRRSTGGRNSPLHF. Full variable domain (outside the CDR3, taken from reference TRBV7-7 and TRBJ1-6): GAGVSQSPRYKVTKRGQDVTLRCDPISSHATLYWYQQALGQGPEFLTYFNYEAQPDKSGLPSDRFSAERPEGSISTLTIQRTEQRDSAMYRCASRRSTGGRNSPLHFGNGTRLTVT.

This clone is a singleton in its sample. The rearrangement uses TRBV28 and TRBJ2-5; D might be TRBD2 (6 bases). Deletions cut 7 bases from V and 5 bases from J, with 11 bases between. CDR3 length: 12 residues. CDR1 and CDR2 (germline): MDHEN, SYDVKM. The CDR3 sequence is CASNAGLETQYF. In nucleotides, the CDR3 is TGTGCCAGCAACGCGGGATTGGAGACCCAGTACTTC.

The rearrangement joins TRBV19 to TRBJ1-1, with D unclear. Germline V gene sequence: CDR1 LNHDA, CDR2 SQIVND (reference sequence). V gave up 5 bases and J gave up 7 bases, with 8 bases separating them. The CDR3 totals 11 residues. As DNA, the CDR3 is TGTGCCAGTAGTTTGGCTCGTGAAGCTTTCTTT. It translates to CASSLAREAFF.

The chain joins TRBV15 to TRBJ2-3; 8 bases line up with TRBD1. CDR1 and CDR2 from the germline V gene are LNHNV and YYDKDF (reference sequence). There are 13 residues in the CDR3. V lost 7 bases, J lost 5 bases, and 5 bases stayed unmatched. Written as DNA, the CDR3 is TGTGCCACCAATCAGGGGGCTAGAGATACGCAGTATTTT. It yields the protein CATNQGARDTQYF. Supplemented by reference TRBV15 and TRBJ2-3, the full variable domain reads DAMVIQNPRYQVTQFGKPVTLSCSQTLNHNVMYWYQQKSSQAPKLLFHYYDKDFNNEADTPDNFQSRRPNTSFCFLDIRSPGLGDTAMYLCATNQGARDTQYFGPGTRLTVL.

The V gene is TRBV7-9, the J gene TRBJ1-1; D remains unclear. CDR1 and CDR2 (germline): SEHNR, FQNEAQ (reference sequence). V gave up 5 bases and J gave up 3 bases, with 16 bases separating them. The CDR3 spans 15 residues. The CDR3 region is CASSSTGVQDTEAFF. The DNA of the CDR3 is TGTGCCAGCAGCAGCACCGGGGTCCAAGACACTGAAGCTTTCTTT.

The CDR3 sequence is CASSQVEQDGYTF. In nucleotides, the CDR3 is TGTGCCAGCAGCCAAGTGGAACAGGATGGCTACACCTTC. The gene calls are TRBV3-1 (or the pseudogene TRBV3-2) and TRBJ1-2; D might be TRBD1 (5 bases). Germline values: CDR1 LGHDT, CDR2 YNNKEL (reference sequence). With 1 base removed from V and 6 bases from J, the gap between germline ends came to 9 bases. The CDR3 consists of 13 residues.

The chain combines TRBV7-9 with TRBJ2-7; 10 bases are a match to TRBD2. This CDR3 contains 14 residues. Germline CDR1 is SEHNR and CDR2 is FQNEAQ (reference sequence). V lost 6 bases and J lost 2; bases outside the gene matches: 4. The DNA for the CDR3 is TGTGCCAGCAGTACTAGCGGGGTCCCCTACGAGCAGTACTTC. Its translation is CASSTSGVPYEQYF.

This sequence joins TRBV5-4 and TRBJ1-3; D gene ambiguous. Germline V gene sequence: CDR1 SGHNT, CDR2 YYREEE (reference sequence). V lost 0 bases and J lost 5, with 12 bases in between. The CDR3 extends over 15 amino acids. The CDR3 protein is CASSLGDNRRNTIYF. The CDR3 DNA follows: TGTGCCAGCAGCTTGGGAGATAACAGAAGAAACACCATATATTTT.

In its sample, this clone was seen once. The V and J genes are TRBV4-1 and TRBJ1-3, with no clear D. Trimming took off 4 bases at V and 0 bases at J, with 13 bases between the two ends. The CDR3 is 16 amino acids. From germline, CDR1 is MGHRA and CDR2 YSYEKL. The CDR3: CASSPYRGLSGNTIYF. The CDR3 region has the DNA TGCGCCAGCAGCCCCTACCGAGGACTCTCTGGAAACACCATATATTTT.

The V gene is TRBV27, the J gene TRBJ2-3, with a tentative D call TRBD1 (5 bases). V gave up 1 base and J gave up 8 bases, with 7 bases separating them. Looked up from germline, CDR1 is MNHEY and CDR2 is SMNVEV (reference sequence). CDR3 length: 12 residues. The DNA for the CDR3 is TGTGCCAGCAGTTTATTAGGGGCTACGCAGTATTTT. Its translation is CASSLLGATQYF.

This chain joins TRBV5-6 and TRBJ1-2; 7 bases are shared with TRBD1. V was clipped by 2 bases and J by 4 bases; unmatched bases: 8. Germline V gene data show CDR1 as SGHDT and CDR2 as YYEEEE. This CDR3 has 15 residues. CDR3 in amino acids: CASSLQGTPAYGYTF. The CDR3 bases are TGTGCCAGCAGCTTACAGGGGACCCCCGCCTATGGCTACACCTTC.

The chain joins TRBV7-3 to TRBJ1-1, with D perhaps matching TRBD1 (6 bases). The CDR3 loop spans 14 amino acids. Trimming shortened V by 5 bases and J by 3 bases, and 13 bases separated the two germline ends. CDR1 and CDR2 (germline): SGHTA, FQGTGA. CDR3 protein: CASSKQGLDTEAFF. The DNA for the CDR3 is TGTGCCAGCAGCAAACAGGGATTAGACACTGAAGCTTTCTTT.

The V and J genes are TRBV15 and TRBJ1-1; D gene uncertain. Trimming shortened V by 3 bases and J by 4 bases, and 15 bases separated the two germline ends. Germline V gene lookup returns CDR1 LNHNV and CDR2 YYDKDF (reference sequence). The CDR3 spans 15 residues. DNA for the CDR3: TGTGCCACCAGCAGGTCTAACCAGGCGACCACTGAAGCTTTCTTT. Its protein is CATSRSNQATTEAFF.

This clone has only one observation. V and J are TRBV6-6 and TRBJ2-2, with a possible D match to TRBD2 (6 bases). The V and J ends lost 6 bases and 0 bases respectively, with 8 bases between them. Per germline, CDR1 MNHNY and CDR2 SVGAGI (reference sequence). The CDR3 length is 14 residues. CDR3 in DNA: TGTGCCAGCAGAAGCGGGTCGAACACCGGGGAGCTGTTTTTT. Its translation is CASRSGSNTGELFF.

This chain uses TRBV2 with TRBJ1-4; the match to TRBD1 covers 7 bases. The CDR3 length is 15 residues. The germline V gene has CDR1 SNHLY and CDR2 FYNNEI. The ends lost 3 bases at V and 6 bases at J; junction bases unmatched: 7. The CDR3 DNA follows: TGTGCCAGCAGTGATACAGGGGCCTTAGATGAAAAACTGTTTTTT. It codes for CASSDTGALDEKLFF. Full variable domain (missing parts from reference TRBV2 and TRBJ1-4): EPEVTQTPSHQVTQMGQEVILRCVPISNHLYFYWYRQILGQKVEFLVSFYNNEISEKSEIFDDQFSVERPDGSNFTLKIRSTKLEDSAMYFCASSDTGALDEKLFFGSGTQLSVL.

The rearrangement links TRBV18 to TRBJ1-6; the match to TRBD1 covers 7 bases. Per germline, CDR1 KGHSH and CDR2 LQKENI. V lost 6 bases to trimming and J lost 14 bases; unmatched junction nucleotides: 13. This CDR3 is 14 amino acids long. In DNA, the CDR3 is TGTGCCAGCTCGACAGGGAATAGAGGGTCAGCCCTCCACTTT. Its translation: CASSTGNRGSALHF. The full variable domain, its missing parts supplied by reference TRBV18 and TRBJ1-6, is NAGVMQNPRHLVRRRGQEARLRCSPMKGHSHVYWYRQLPEEGLKFMVYLQKENIIDESGMPKERFSAEFPKEGPSILRIQQVVRGDSAAYFCASSTGNRGSALHFGNGTRLTVT.

The chain joins TRBV4-1 to TRBJ2-7; TRBD2 agrees at 10 bases. V dropped 0 bases and J dropped 2; count of bases not matched to a gene: 7. The CDR3 length is 17 residues. From germline, CDR1 is MGHRA and CDR2 YSYEKL. CDR3 region: CASSQELAGTHTYEQYF. The CDR3 bases are TGCGCCAGCAGCCAAGAACTAGCGGGAACTCATACCTACGAGCAGTACTTC.

The CDR3 coding sequence is TGCGCCAGCCGGCGAGGGAGCGAAGAGACCCAGTACTTC. It is translated as CASRRGSEETQYF. This chain links TRBV5-1 with TRBJ2-5; possible D gene TRBD2, 5 bases. Germline-derived CDR1 and CDR2 are SGHRS and YFSETQ. V was shortened by 7 bases and J by 3 bases, with 13 bases between the two germline ends. The CDR3 has 13 residues.

The genes are TRBV5-1 and TRBJ1-1; 8 positions agree with TRBD1. J was trimmed by 11 bases and V by 4 bases; bases with no gene match: 13. Germline lookup yields CDR1 SGHRS and CDR2 YFSETQ. The CDR3 is made up of 14 amino acids. CDR3 coding DNA: TGCGCCAGCAGCCCGGGTGAGACAGGGGCGGTGGCTTTCTTT. Translating it yields CASSPGETGAVAFF. Full variable domain (rest looked up from reference TRBV5-1 and TRBJ1-1): KAGVTQTPRYLIKTRGQQVTLSCSPISGHRSVSWYQQTPGQGLQFLFEYFSETQRNKGNFPGRFSGRQFSNSRSEMNVSTLELGDSALYLCASSPGETGAVAFFGQGTRLTVV.